What follows are 17 T cell receptor beta chains derived from one specimen sequenced in a study of vaccination and CD4 T cells after COVID-19 (dated by TCRdb to between 2022 and 2023). Library construction relied on PCR. TCRdb records Illumina iSeq 100 as the sequencer. DNA from cultured CD4+ T cells underwent TCR sequencing with the Oncomine TCR Beta short-read assay at the Johns Hopkins FTIC core. TCRdb reprocessing: public reads trimmed at Q25 with fastp, clones called with MiXCR, in-frame beta chains kept. Each entry merges the rows of one CDR3 protein and shows their most common DNA and genes. The table for this sample lists fewer than 25,000 distinct CDR3 sequences; about 56% of them were counted only once. 6% of the sample comes from the top ten. These TCRs are of unknown antigen specificity. Explained via the paper, the treatment or condition label denotes: approximately nine-day PBMC culture with coronavirus spike peptide pools or control peptides (ViraFEST assay).

Sequencing was carried out using CD4+ T cells from blood, cultured in vitro. The receptors shown here come from a human donor who had recovered from COVID-19.

The J gene is TRBJ1-6, the V gene TRBV7-8; the D gene is possibly TRBD1 (5 bases). The CDR3 contains 15 residues. With 1 base removed from V and 12 bases from J, the gap between germline ends came to 16 bases. The germline gives CDR1 SGHVS, CDR2 FQNEAQ. The CDR3 here is CASSLDSGTGRPLHF. The DNA of the CDR3 is TGTGCCAGCAGCTTAGATAGTGGGACGGGGAGACCCCTCCACTTT.

V gene TRBV7-2 combines with J gene TRBJ2-1; D possibly uses TRBD1 or TRBD2 (7 bases each). V was trimmed by 4 bases and J by 2 bases, leaving 15 bases between them. The CDR3 extends over 16 amino acids. Per the germline V gene, CDR1 is SGHTA and CDR2 is FQGNSA. The chain's CDR3 is CASSSLTGTTYNEQFF. The DNA for the CDR3 is TGTGCCAGCAGCTCACTGACAGGGACTACCTACAATGAGCAGTTCTTC.

This clonotype was observed a few times. The chain recombines TRBV11-1 with TRBJ2-5, with TRBD1 as a possible D gene (6 bases). Germline lookup yields CDR1 SGHAT and CDR2 FQDESV (reference sequence). V lost 2 bases, J lost 1 base, and 14 bases lay in between. The CDR3 loop spans 16 amino acids. The CDR3 DNA follows: TGTGCCAGCAGCTTATTTGGGGGCGCAGGCCAAGAGACCCAGTACTTC. Protein: CASSLFGGAGQETQYF.

This clonotype was seen only a few times. CDR3 bases: TGTGCCAGCAGTTATGGGAGACTTCAAGAGACCCAGTACTTC. Its translation: CASSYGRLQETQYF. The gene calls are TRBV6-5 and TRBJ2-5, with D perhaps TRBD2 (5 bases). The length of the CDR3 is 14 residues. Per the germline V gene, CDR1 is MNHEY and CDR2 is SVGAGI. The ends were cut back, 3 bases at V and 2 bases at J, with 10 bases in the middle.

This clonotype came up once. CDR3 region: CASSSYRGGHEQYF. The CDR3 DNA is TGTGCCAGCAGTTCATACAGGGGAGGCCACGAGCAGTACTTC. The V call is TRBV28, the J call TRBJ2-7; perhaps TRBD1 as D (7 bases). The V end lost 4 bases, the J end lost 5 bases, and 15 bases lay between the germline ends. Germline lookup yields CDR1 MDHEN and CDR2 SYDVKM. This CDR3 is built from 14 residues.

This clonotype was counted a single time. The CDR3 coding sequence is TGCAGTGCTAGGGGCGGTGCCAAGCAGTTCTTC. It is translated as CSARGGAKQFF. The J gene is TRBJ2-1, the V gene TRBV20-1; D unresolved. The ends were cut back, 3 bases at V and 11 bases at J, with 11 bases in the middle. The CDR3 totals 11 residues. Germline CDR1 is DFQATT and CDR2 is SNEGSKA (reference sequence).

The chain carries TRBV24-1 and TRBJ2-5; 7 bases align to TRBD1. The V and J ends lost 7 bases and 1 base, in that order; junction bases with no gene match: 2. Germline CDR1 KGHDR, CDR2 SFDVKD. CDR3 size: 13 residues. This CDR3 reads CATRGQTQETQYF. CDR3 DNA: TGTGCCACCAGGGGACAGACCCAAGAGACCCAGTACTTC.

This clonotype was observed a few times. CDR3 in amino acids: CATSRDLGMSYGYTF. The CDR3 coding sequence is TGTGCCACCAGCAGAGATCTTGGCATGAGCTATGGCTACACCTTC. V and J are TRBV15 and TRBJ1-2; D gene ambiguous. Germline V lookup: CDR1 LNHNV, CDR2 YYDKDF (reference sequence). Trimming removed 0 bases from V and 4 bases from J, with 12 bases in between. The CDR3 covers 15 residues.

This clonotype turned up a few times. This rearrangement joins TRBV20-1 to TRBJ2-3; TRBD2 matches at 12 bases. The CDR3 consists of 15 residues. Germline CDR1 DFQATT, CDR2 SNEGSKA (reference sequence). V was clipped by 1 base and J by 4 bases; unmatched bases: 3. This CDR3 reads CSARVTSGSPDTQYF. The CDR3, as DNA: TGCAGTGCTAGAGTGACTAGCGGGAGTCCAGATACGCAGTATTTT.

This clonotype has only a few counts. This sequence joins TRBV27 and TRBJ1-2; TRBD1 might be the D (6 bases). The V gene's germline CDR1 is MNHEY and CDR2 SMNVEV (reference sequence). V lost 8 bases and J lost 6, with 10 bases in between. The CDR3 is 11 residues long. CDR3 coding DNA: TGTGCCAGCGGAGGGGGTGATGGCTACACCTTC. It is translated as CASGGGDGYTF.

The chain uses TRBV5-1 and TRBJ1-6; D possibly corresponds to TRBD1 (6 bases). The CDR3 spans 16 residues. Germline values: CDR1 SGHRS, CDR2 YFSETQ. V gave up 0 bases and J gave up 7 bases, with 14 bases separating them. CDR3 sequence: CASSLAPTGPNSPLHF. CDR3 nucleotides: TGCGCCAGCAGCTTGGCCCCGACAGGCCCGAATTCACCCCTCCACTTT.

This clonotype was seen a few times. The chain couples TRBV7-2 to TRBJ1-2; 9 nucleotides line up with TRBD1. CDR3 size: 15 residues. CDR1 and CDR2 from the germline V gene are SGHTA and FQGNSA. Losses at the gene ends were 3 bases for V and 2 bases for J; bases not matched to a gene: 4. In nucleotides, the CDR3 is TGTGCCAGCAGCTTGACAGGGGGGACGAACTATGGCTACACCTTC. Translated: CASSLTGGTNYGYTF. The full variable domain, rest sourced from reference TRBV7-2 and TRBJ1-2, is GAGVSQSPSNKVTEKGKDVELRCDPISGHTALYWYRQSLGQGLEFLIYFQGNSAPDKSGLPSDRFSAERTGGSVSTLTIQRTQQEDSAVYLCASSLTGGTNYGYTFGSGTRLTVV.

This clonotype turned up a few times. The genes are TRBV6-1 and TRBJ2-3; 14 positions match TRBD2. CDR1 and CDR2 (germline): MNHNS, SASEGT. The V and J ends lost 6 bases and 10 bases, in that order; junction bases with no gene match: 12. The CDR3 is 16 residues long. The DNA for the CDR3 is TGTGCCAGCAGGCCCCCGGGACTAGCGGGAGAAGGACCGCAGTATTTT. Residues: CASRPPGLAGEGPQYF.

The chain links TRBV27 to TRBJ1-4; a weak D match, TRBD1 (6 bases). Germline-derived CDR1 and CDR2 are MNHEY and SMNVEV (reference sequence). Trimming took 6 bases from V and 3 from J, leaving 14 bases between them. The CDR3 runs to 15 residues. DNA for the CDR3: TGTGCCAGCAGGAAGTCTAGGGGGGCTAATGAAAAACTGTTTTTT. Protein sequence: CASRKSRGANEKLFF.

The CDR3 coding sequence is TGTGCCAGCAGCCGACAGGGGGTTGAAGCTTTCTTT. It yields the protein CASSRQGVEAFF. J is TRBJ1-1 and V is TRBV7-8; 9 positions match TRBD1. V shed 5 bases, J shed 7 bases, and the junction held 2 bases outside the gene matches. There are 12 residues in the CDR3. Germline CDR1 and CDR2: SGHVS and FQNEAQ.

This clonotype has more than one count but fewer than ten. The gene calls are TRBV12-3 or TRBV12-4 and TRBJ1-5; 8 nucleotides agree with TRBD1. CDR3 length: 18 amino acids. V lost 2 bases and J lost 0; bases outside the gene matches: 9. The CDR3 sequence: CASSLWGQDLYSNQPQHF. The CDR3 DNA reads TGTGCCAGCAGTTTATGGGGACAGGATCTGTATAGCAATCAGCCCCAGCATTTT.

The gene calls are TRBV10-3 and TRBJ2-2, with D possibly matching TRBD1 (6 bases). Trimming shortened V by 6 bases and J by 3 bases, and 11 bases separated the two germline ends. The V gene's germline CDR1 is ENHRY and CDR2 SYGVKD. CDR3 size: 14 residues. The CDR3: CAISQGRDTGELFF. The CDR3 nucleotides read TGTGCCATCAGCCAGGGGCGCGACACCGGGGAGCTGTTTTTT.